This T cell receptor (beta chain) was captured in a study of blood T cell repertoires in COVID-19. Study details: From the United States, Italy and Spain came samples of acute and convalescent COVID-19. Sources were T cells, B-cell-depleted T cells, or PBMCs; the material itself was cDNA or gDNA.

Original handling: Cell counts per sample came from amplifying reference gene primers. The protocol was immunoSEQ multiplex PCR, while the TCRdb copy is restricted to in-frame clones and leaves out a portion. V, J and clone size were drawn from that table, and D and trimming were deduced from the DNA. In the table there are about 220,000 clones, about 86% of which are singletons. Adults between roughly 18 and 95 years of age took part from 24 US areas. Germline CDR1 SGHTA, CDR2 FQGNSA. With 3 bases removed from V and 6 bases from J, the gap between germline ends came to 15 bases. The length of the CDR3 is 15 residues. This clone was seen a handful of times.

The chain is built from TRBV7-2 and TRBJ1-3, with D perhaps matching TRBD1 (6 bases). The sequence derives from a woman aged 40-49 years with acute COVID-19. The specimen was PBMCs or T cells enriched from blood (not recorded which). CDR3 sequence: CASSFLGANENTIYF. The CDR3 region has the DNA TGTGCCAGCAGCTTCCTGGGGGCCAACGAAAACACCATATATTTT.